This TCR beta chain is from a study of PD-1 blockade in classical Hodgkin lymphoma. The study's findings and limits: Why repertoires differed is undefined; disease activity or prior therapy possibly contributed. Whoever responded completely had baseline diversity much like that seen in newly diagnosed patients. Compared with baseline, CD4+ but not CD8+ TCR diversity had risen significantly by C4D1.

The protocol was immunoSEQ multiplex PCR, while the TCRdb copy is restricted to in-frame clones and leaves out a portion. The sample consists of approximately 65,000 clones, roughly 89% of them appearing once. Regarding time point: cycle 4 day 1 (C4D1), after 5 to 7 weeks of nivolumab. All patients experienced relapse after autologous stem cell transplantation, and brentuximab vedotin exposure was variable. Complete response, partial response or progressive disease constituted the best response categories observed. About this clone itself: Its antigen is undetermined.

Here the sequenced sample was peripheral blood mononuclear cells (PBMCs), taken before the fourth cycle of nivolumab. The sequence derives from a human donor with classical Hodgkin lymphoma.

The CDR3 nucleotides read TGTGCCAGCAGTACCGGGACACCCTACAATGAGCAGTTCTTC. It specifies CASSTGTPYNEQFF. This chain uses TRBV6-1 with TRBJ2-1; the D gene is possibly TRBD1 (6 bases). Trimming shortened V by 5 bases and J by 2 bases, and 10 bases separated the two germline ends. From germline, CDR1 is MNHNS and CDR2 SASEGT. This CDR3 contains 14 residues.